This T cell receptor (beta chain) was identified in a study of cytomegalovirus exposure and HLA in healthy donors. The PCR used 60 Vbeta and 13 Jbeta primers. TCRdb keeps only in-frame clones here, not all; method: immunoSEQ multiplex PCR. The table includes approximately 150,000 clones, 65% to 80% detected once. Germline CDR1 LNHNV, CDR2 YYDKDF (reference sequence). This CDR3 is built from 15 residues. J lost 6 bases, V lost 0 bases, and 4 bases had no gene match. The sample comprised PBMCs. The chain combines TRBV15 with TRBJ2-1; 8 nucleotides line up with TRBD1. The TCR comes from a male donor in good health and CMV-seronegative. The CDR3 DNA sequence: TGTGCCACCAGCAGAGAGGCGACAGGGGTCAATGAGCAGTTCTTC. Encoded protein: CATSREATGVNEQFF. Drawing the rest from reference TRBV15 and TRBJ2-1, the complete variable domain is DAMVIQNPRYQVTQFGKPVTLSCSQTLNHNVMYWYQQKSSQAPKLLFHYYDKDFNNEADTPDNFQSRRPNTSFCFLDIRSPGLGDTAMYLCATSREATGVNEQFFGPGTRLTVL.